This TCR beta chain originates from a study of CD4 T cells in relation to SARS-CoV-2 and coronaviruses. Across the whole study: ViraFEST: approximately 10-day antigen culture of PBMCs, then TCR beta CDR3 sequencing.

Broader study findings: Memory recall responses, not primary responses primed in culture, are what the assay detects.

J lost 7 bases, V lost 4 bases, and 14 bases had no gene match. CDR1 SGHNT and CDR2 YYREEE come from the germline V gene (reference sequence). This CDR3 is built from 17 residues. A word on this clone: The antigen is undetermined.

Some clones are missing from TCRdb's copy, which holds only in-frame ones; the method was immunoSEQ multiplex PCR. Of 35,000 or so clones in the sample, around 83% were seen once. The clonotype was recovered from an adult with COVID-19. The chain couples TRBV5-4 to TRBJ1-6; 7 nucleotides align to TRBD1. Sequencing input: naive CD4+ T cells from PBMCs, cultured in vitro. Described subset: naive CD4+ T cells isolated by negative enrichment. The CDR3 sequence is CASSRRTKGASNSPLHF. The DNA for the CDR3 is TGTGCCAGCAGCCGGCGGACGAAGGGGGCGAGCAATTCACCCCTCCACTTT.